Listed here are 19 T cell receptor beta chains from one sample, sequenced in a study of blood T cell repertoires in COVID-19 (dated by TCRdb to the early 2020s). Library preparation was by the immunoSEQ multiplex PCR assay. TCRdb mirrors the immuneACCESS table, restricted to in-frame sequences. Some clones are absent from its copies; in checked studies, under half trace to an unresolved V gene, and the reason for the others is unknown. The sample table lists 150,000 to 200,000 clones, more than 85% of them with a count of one. Jointly, the top ten make up under 2% of the sample. The sequenced sample consisted of peripheral blood. Receptors originate from an older woman with COVID-19, enrolled during active disease.

CDR3 region: CASSMTGTGVGYTF. The CDR3 DNA follows: TGTGCCAGCAGCATGACCGGGACAGGAGTCGGCTACACCTTC. This chain joins TRBV11-2 and TRBJ1-2, with 8 bases aligning to TRBD1. Germline CDR1 SGHAT, CDR2 FQNNGV. The CDR3 loop spans 14 amino acids. V was clipped by 5 bases and J by 8 bases; unmatched bases: 10.

V gene TRBV7-8 combines with J gene TRBJ1-3, with 8 bases that match TRBD1. This CDR3 has 14 residues. CDR1 and CDR2 (germline): SGHVS, FQNEAQ. With V trimmed by 3 bases and J by 6 bases, 4 bases remained unmatched. The CDR3 sequence is CASSFGQGLNTIYF. The CDR3 nucleotides read TGTGCCAGCAGCTTTGGACAGGGCCTAAACACCATATATTTT.

Comments on this clone: Other DNA sequences from this sample encode an identical CDR3 as well. This sequence joins TRBV7-9 and TRBJ1-2, with D possibly being TRBD1 (5 bases). Per the germline V gene, CDR1 is SEHNR and CDR2 is FQNEAQ (reference sequence). The CDR3 is 13 residues long. V lost 3 bases and J 2 bases, leaving 7 bases between the germline ends. The CDR3 sequence is CASSLGQNYGYTF. CDR3 bases: TGTGCCAGCAGCTTGGGGCAGAACTATGGCTACACCTTC.

The V and J genes are TRBV18 and TRBJ1-2; D perhaps matches TRBD1 (6 bases). This CDR3 has 13 amino acids. The V gene's germline CDR1 is KGHSH and CDR2 LQKENI. Trimming left V 6 bases short and J 8 bases short, with 16 bases between. Here the CDR3 reads CASSPQGLGGYTF. Written as DNA, the CDR3 is TGTGCCAGCTCGCCCCAGGGGTTGGGAGGCTACACCTTC. Together with reference TRBV18 and TRBJ1-2, the CDR3 gives the full variable domain: NAGVMQNPRHLVRRRGQEARLRCSPMKGHSHVYWYRQLPEEGLKFMVYLQKENIIDESGMPKERFSAEFPKEGPSILRIQQVVRGDSAAYFCASSPQGLGGYTFGSGTRLTVV.

This chain connects TRBV5-1 to TRBJ2-5; 7 positions agree with TRBD1. CDR3 length: 14 amino acids. Germline V lookup: CDR1 SGHRS, CDR2 YFSETQ. V dropped 3 bases and J dropped 4; count of bases not matched to a gene: 6. CDR3 bases: TGCGCCAGCAGCTCAACAGGGGTGCGAGAGACCCAGTACTTC. Protein sequence: CASSSTGVRETQYF.

The chain carries TRBV7-2 and TRBJ1-2, with no clear D. The CDR3 extends over 14 amino acids. From germline, CDR1 is SGHTA and CDR2 FQGNSA. V lost 1 base and J lost 2, with 8 bases in between. DNA for the CDR3: TGTGCCAGCAGCTTAGAGTTCCTAAACTATGGCTACACCTTC. Translated: CASSLEFLNYGYTF.

The chain recombines TRBV5-1 with TRBJ2-3; TRBD1 matches 11 bases. CDR1 is SGHRS and CDR2 is YFSETQ in the germline V gene. V dropped 4 bases and J dropped 3; count of bases not matched to a gene: 4. CDR3 length: 15 residues. CDR3 sequence reads: CASSKGQGATDTQYF. The CDR3, as DNA: TGCGCCAGCAGCAAAGGACAGGGGGCGACAGATACGCAGTATTTT.

This chain connects TRBV9 to TRBJ1-6; D call uncertain. CDR1 is SGDLS, CDR2 YYNGEE, per germline. The CDR3 loop spans 13 amino acids. Trimming removed 4 bases from V and 6 bases from J, with 8 bases in between. CDR3 bases: TGTGCCAGCAGCCGGTCTGCTAATTCACCCCTCCACTTT. Its translation is CASSRSANSPLHF.

This clone was detected once. The rearrangement links TRBV19 to TRBJ1-3; D unclear. The V and J ends lost 5 bases and 0 bases respectively, with 17 bases between them. The germline V gene has CDR1 LNHDA and CDR2 SQIVND (reference sequence). The CDR3 loop spans 17 amino acids. The CDR3 is CASSPQPKSSSGNTIYF. In DNA, the CDR3 is TGTGCCAGTAGTCCCCAACCGAAGAGTAGCTCTGGAAACACCATATATTTT.

The chain carries TRBV6-5 and TRBJ1-1; D is possibly TRBD1 (6 bases). This CDR3 has 15 residues. Germline assignment: CDR1 MNHEY and CDR2 SVGAGI. Trimming stripped 0 bases from V and 11 bases from J, with 19 bases between. The CDR3 nucleotides read TGTGCCAGCAGTTACTCCCAACGTCAGGGGTCCCGGGCTTTCTTT. It translates to CASSYSQRQGSRAFF.

This clone was detected only once. The V and J genes are TRBV6-5 and TRBJ1-1; 9 bases map to TRBD1. The trim removed 6 bases at V and 4 bases at J, leaving 9 bases unmatched. Germline V gene data show CDR1 as MNHEY and CDR2 as SVGAGI. This CDR3 has 15 amino acids. Written as DNA, the CDR3 is TGTGCCAGCAGCCGTGGGACAGGGACGGGCACTGAAGCTTTCTTT. This translates into CASSRGTGTGTEAFF.

The rearrangement uses TRBV9 and TRBJ1-1; D uncertain. The germline gives CDR1 SGDLS, CDR2 YYNGEE. CDR3 length: 15 amino acids. The V gene lost 0 bases and the J gene lost 1 base, with 10 bases spanning the gap. The CDR3 DNA is TGTGCCAGCAGCGTAGTGGGCTACTCGAACACTGAAGCTTTCTTT. Its protein product is CASSVVGYSNTEAFF.

The chain links TRBV4-1 to TRBJ2-2, with 9 bases fitting TRBD1. The CDR3 totals 16 residues. The J segment lost 2 bases and the V segment lost 4 bases, leaving 5 bases of the junction unmatched. CDR1 and CDR2 (germline): MGHRA, YSYEKL. CDR3 amino acids: CASSRGQGRNTGELFF. The DNA for the CDR3 is TGCGCCAGCAGCCGGGGACAGGGCAGAAACACCGGGGAGCTGTTTTTT.

The genes are TRBV12-3 or TRBV12-4 and TRBJ1-1, with D hard to call. V was pared by 2 bases and J by 1 base, with 5 bases between. The length of the CDR3 is 13 residues. CDR3 nucleotides: TGTGCCAGCAGTTTAAGACAGAACACTGAAGCTTTCTTT. This codes for CASSLRQNTEAFF.

The chain uses TRBV5-1 and TRBJ1-2, with TRBD1 identical over 12 bases. The germline V gene encodes CDR1 SGHRS and CDR2 YFSETQ. Losses at the gene ends were 1 base for V and 6 bases for J; bases not matched to a gene: 13. The CDR3 runs to 18 residues. The CDR3, as DNA: TGCGCCAGCAGCTTGAGGGGGGCCACCGGGACAGGGGGCAATGGCTACACCTTC. It is translated as CASSLRGATGTGGNGYTF.

A few counts support this clone. The chain uses TRBV5-1 and TRBJ1-5; 9 nucleotides line up with TRBD1. The CDR3 has 13 residues. V shed 0 bases and J 12 bases; nucleotides not matched to a gene: 4. Germline CDR1 and CDR2: SGHRS and YFSETQ. CDR3 protein: CASSLDGTGFQHF. DNA of the CDR3: TGCGCCAGCAGCTTGGACGGGACAGGGTTCCAGCATTTT.

This chain connects TRBV7-2 to TRBJ1-1, with D uncertain. Per germline, CDR1 SGHTA and CDR2 FQGNSA. Trimming cost V 0 bases and J 1 base, with 12 bases left between them. This CDR3 spans 16 amino acids. CDR3 coding DNA: TGTGCCAGCAGCTTAGCGAGGGCTAAAGGGAACACTGAAGCTTTCTTT. This translates into CASSLARAKGNTEAFF.

The chain couples TRBV5-6 to TRBJ2-5; 7 bases align to TRBD1. CDR3 size: 14 residues. Unmatched junction bases numbered 10, after V lost 3 bases and J lost 8 bases. Germline CDR1 SGHDT, CDR2 YYEEEE. The CDR3 protein is CASSYDRATGTQYF. The DNA of the CDR3 is TGTGCCAGCAGCTACGACAGGGCCACGGGCACCCAGTACTTC.

The J gene is TRBJ1-1, the V gene TRBV11-3; D unclear. V shed 5 bases and J shed 1 base, with 8 bases lying between them. There are 13 residues in the CDR3. The germline V gene encodes CDR1 SGHNT and CDR2 YENEEA. CDR3 coding DNA: TGTGCCAGCAGCCAACAGCCGAACACTGAAGCTTTCTTT. The encoded protein is CASSQQPNTEAFF. Using reference TRBV11-3 and TRBJ1-1 for the parts outside the CDR3, the full variable domain is EAGVVQSPRYKIIEKKQPVAFWCNPISGHNTLYWYLQNLGQGPELLIRYENEEAVDDSQLPKDRFSAERLKGVDSTLKIQPAELGDSAVYLCASSQQPNTEAFFGQGTRLTVV.